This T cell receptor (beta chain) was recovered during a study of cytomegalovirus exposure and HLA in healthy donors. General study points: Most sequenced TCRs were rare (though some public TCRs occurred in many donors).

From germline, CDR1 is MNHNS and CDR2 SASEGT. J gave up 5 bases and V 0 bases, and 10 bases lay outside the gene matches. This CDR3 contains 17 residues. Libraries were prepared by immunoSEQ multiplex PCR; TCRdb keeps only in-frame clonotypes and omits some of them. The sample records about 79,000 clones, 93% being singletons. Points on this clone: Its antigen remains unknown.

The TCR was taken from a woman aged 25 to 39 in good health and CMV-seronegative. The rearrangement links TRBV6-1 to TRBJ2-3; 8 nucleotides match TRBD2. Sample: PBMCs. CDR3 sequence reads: CASSEARPGLVRDTQYF. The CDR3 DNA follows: TGTGCCAGCAGTGAAGCAAGACCGGGACTAGTAAGAGATACGCAGTATTTT.